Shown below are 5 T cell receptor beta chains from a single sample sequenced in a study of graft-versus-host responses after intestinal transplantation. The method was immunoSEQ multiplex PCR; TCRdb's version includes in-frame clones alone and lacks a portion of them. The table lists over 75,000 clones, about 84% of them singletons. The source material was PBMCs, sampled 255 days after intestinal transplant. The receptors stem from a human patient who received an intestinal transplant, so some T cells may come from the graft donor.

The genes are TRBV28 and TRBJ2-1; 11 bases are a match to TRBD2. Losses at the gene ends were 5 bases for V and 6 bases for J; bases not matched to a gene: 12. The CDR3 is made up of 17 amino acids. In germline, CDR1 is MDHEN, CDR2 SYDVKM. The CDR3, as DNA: TGTGCCAGCAGTATGACTTTAGCGGGAGGGCCGGGCAATGAGCAGTTCTTC. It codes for CASSMTLAGGPGNEQFF.

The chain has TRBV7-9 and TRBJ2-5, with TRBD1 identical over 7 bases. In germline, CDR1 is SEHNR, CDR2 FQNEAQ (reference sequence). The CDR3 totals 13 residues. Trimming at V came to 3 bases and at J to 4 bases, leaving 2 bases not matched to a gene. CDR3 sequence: CASSLGDRETQYF. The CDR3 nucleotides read TGTGCCAGCAGCTTGGGGGACAGAGAGACCCAGTACTTC. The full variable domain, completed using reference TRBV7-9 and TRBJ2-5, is DTGVSQNPRHKITKRGQNVTFRCDPISEHNRLYWYRQTLGQGPEFLTYFQNEAQLEKSRLLSDRFSAERPKGSFSTLEIQRTEQGDSAMYLCASSLGDRETQYFGPGTRLLVL.

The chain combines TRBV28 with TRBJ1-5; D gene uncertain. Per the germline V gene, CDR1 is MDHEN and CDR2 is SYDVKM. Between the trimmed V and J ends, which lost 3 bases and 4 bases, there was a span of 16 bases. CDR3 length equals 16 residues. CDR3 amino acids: CASSFRIRPWNQPQHF. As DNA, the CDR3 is TGTGCCAGCAGTTTTCGGATAAGACCCTGGAATCAGCCCCAGCATTTT.

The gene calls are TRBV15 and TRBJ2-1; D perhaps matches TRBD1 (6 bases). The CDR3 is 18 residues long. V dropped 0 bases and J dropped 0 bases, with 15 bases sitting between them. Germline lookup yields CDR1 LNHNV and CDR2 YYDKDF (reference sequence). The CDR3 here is CATSRDPRQAGSYNEQFF. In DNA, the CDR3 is TGTGCCACCAGCAGAGACCCCCGACAGGCGGGCTCCTACAATGAGCAGTTCTTC.

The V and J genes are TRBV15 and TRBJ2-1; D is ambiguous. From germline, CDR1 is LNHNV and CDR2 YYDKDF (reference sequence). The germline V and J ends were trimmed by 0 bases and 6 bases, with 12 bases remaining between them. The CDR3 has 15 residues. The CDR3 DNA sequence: TGTGCCACCAGCAGAGATCAGGCCGCCCCCAATGAGCAGTTCTTC. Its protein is CATSRDQAAPNEQFF.